This T cell receptor (beta chain) was captured in a study of T cell repertoires in cytomegalovirus infection. About the study: CMV infection together with matching HLA type was indicated by public TCR beta signatures.

This clonotype was seen a single time. Antigen unknown. Study-wide points: HLA-C-restricted CMV clonotypes gave the most frequent clonotype in two of eight donors.

TCRdb called the reads again in MiXCR, with one record for every CDR3 protein. The sample yields about 890,000 distinct CDR3 sequences, roughly 31% seen once. Between the trimmed V and J ends, which lost 6 bases and 6 bases, there was a span of 14 bases. This CDR3 has 14 residues. CDR1 is KGHDR, CDR2 SFDVKD, per germline. This material consisted of cultured CD8+ T cells from PBMCs, taken from culture after CMV antigen stimulation. The V gene is TRBV24-1, the J gene TRBJ2-1, with a possible D match to TRBD2 (5 bases). The origin of this receptor is a human donor in good health (CMV status not recorded). Some clones in this sample may be carry-over from other donors' samples. The DNA for the CDR3 is TGTGCCACCAGTTCGGGAAGGGCGCGCAATGAGCAGTTCTTC. It specifies CATSSGRARNEQFF.